The rows below give T cell receptor beta chains drawn from one sample of a study of cytomegalovirus exposure and HLA in healthy donors. TCRdb's table, derived via immunoSEQ multiplex PCR, lists solely in-frame clones and lacks some. The table has about 130,000 clones, more than 70% seen once. Sample: PBMCs. All receptors derive from a man aged 50 to 59 in good health and CMV-seropositive. Both conserved end residues are part of each CDR3. D genes are given only for firm matches. Size tells how often a clone was seen (once, few, many) or the class of an expanded clone, and some rows leave it out.

>-|TRBJ2-1|TRBV7-2|TRBD2|16
TGTGCCAGCAGCCCCGGGAGGGCGGGAGGGCCCTCTGAGCAGTTCTTC
CASSPGRAGGPSEQFF
>-|TRBJ1-4|TRBV18|-|13
TGTGCCAGCTCGGTGCGGGTTAATGAAAAACTGTTTTTT
CASSVRVNEKLFF
>few|TRBJ1-2|TRBV2|TRBD1|14
TGTGCCAGCAGCCGGACAGGCTCTAACTATGGCTACACCTTC
CASSRTGSNYGYTF
>-|TRBJ2-5|TRBV6-5|TRBD1|14
TGTGCCAGCAGGCCGGGACAGGGGTTTGCGACCCAGTACTTC
CASRPGQGFATQYF
>-|TRBJ2-3|TRBV7-7|TRBD2|17
TGTGCCAGCAGCTTAGCCGGCGGGGGGGCCACCCCGGCCACGCAGTATTTT
CASSLAGGGATPATQYF
>-|TRBJ1-1|TRBV18|-|14
TGTGCCAGCTCTAGTAGCAGGGCGTCTACTGAAGCTTTCTTT
CASSSSRASTEAFF
>once|TRBJ2-6|TRBV7-6|-|16
TGTGCCAGCAGCTTTTCCGCCAGGGCTGGGGCCAACGTCCTGACTTTC
CASSFSARAGANVLTF
>-|TRBJ1-6|TRBV5-6|-|14
TGTGCCAGCAGCTTGGAGCCGGGGAATTCACCCCTCCACTTT
CASSLEPGNSPLHF
>few|TRBJ2-2|TRBV4-1|-|14
TGCGCCAGCAGCCAAGATCAGCGCACCGGGGAGCTGTTTTTT
CASSQDQRTGELFF
>-|TRBJ1-6|TRBV2|TRBD1|14
TGTGCCAGCAGGGTGGGACAGGGGAATTCACCCCTCCACTTT
CASRVGQGNSPLHF
>once|TRBJ1-2|TRBV9|TRBD1|15
TGTGCCAGCAGCGCGTGGACAGGGGGGACCTATGGCTACACCTTC
CASSAWTGGTYGYTF
>-|TRBJ1-2|TRBV20-1|-|11
TGCAGTGCTCGGGAAGACTATGGCTACACCTTC
CSAREDYGYTF
>-|TRBJ2-7|TRBV18|TRBD2|16
TGTGCCAGCTCACCACGTGGCCAGCGGGAGTTCAAGGAGCAGTACTTC
CASSPRGQREFKEQYF
>-|TRBJ2-7|TRBV18|-|14
TGTGCCAGCTCACCGTCCGGGGGGCAGGACGAGCAGTACTTC
CASSPSGGQDEQYF
>-|TRBJ1-4|TRBV19|-|14
TGTGCCAGTAGTATCAGGGGTCGGGGTGAAAAACTGTTTTTT
CASSIRGRGEKLFF